Listed below are T cell receptor beta chains from one sample, sequenced in a study of T cells in Graves' hyperthyroidism and ophthalmopathy. In TCRdb, the multiplex PCR reads were re-called with MiXCR into one record per CDR3 protein. Of 300,000 to 500,000 distinct CDR3 sequences listed, roughly an eighth are singletons. Sequencing was performed on blood. The receptors shown here come from a man aged 50 to 60 with Graves' ophthalmopathy. CDR3s include the opening cysteine and the closing phenylalanine or tryptophan. The D gene is left open where the match is weak. The listing skips clone size in some rows; elsewhere it reads once, few, many or a size class.

>few|NA|TRBV28|TRBJ1-1
TGTGCCAGCAGTCTCCCCAAGAGTCGGTTCTTT
CASSLPKSRFF
>few|NA|TRBV5-4|TRBJ1-1
TGTGCCAGCAGCGGGGACACCCTGTTCGAAGCTTTCTTT
CASSGDTLFEAFF
>NA|TRBD1|TRBV28|TRBJ2-6
TGTGCCAGCAGTTTAGGCAGGGGGCCCTCCTCTGGGGCCAACGTCCTGACTTTC
CASSLGRGPSSGANVLTF
>many|TRBD1|TRBV28|TRBJ2-7
TGTGCCAGCAGAAACAGGGGACGAATCTACGAGCAGTACTTC
CASRNRGRIYEQYF
>few|NA|TRBV28|TRBJ2-1
TGTGCCAGCAGTTTACCCCGGAATGAGCAGTTCTTC
CASSLPRNEQFF
>NA|NA|TRBV6-5|TRBJ1-1
TGTGCCAGCACTTCTAGCTTTAGGAGAGGGGATACTGAAGCTTTCTTT
CASTSSFRRGDTEAFF
>few|TRBD2|TRBV9|TRBJ2-1
TGTGCCAGCAGCGTAAGGACTAGCGGGAGAGTTGAGCAGTTCTTC
CASSVRTSGRVEQFF
>few|NA|TRBV6-9|TRBJ2-3
TGTGCCAGCAGTTACGGTCGTGGTGCAGATACGCAGTATTTT
CASSYGRGADTQYF
>many|NA|TRBV6-1|TRBJ2-5
TGTGCCAGCAGGCGACTGGCGAAAGAGACCCAGTACTTC
CASRRLAKETQYF
>many|NA|TRBV18|TRBJ2-7
TGTGCCAGCTCACCAGGTCTGGGGGGCTACGAGCAGTACTTC
CASSPGLGGYEQYF
>NA|NA|TRBV7-9|TRBJ2-3
TGTGCCAGCAGCTTATCAGGGGTCGATACGCAGTATTTT
CASSLSGVDTQYF
>many|TRBD1|TRBV20-1|TRBJ2-7
TGCAGTGTTTCCAGGGGGCGTGACGAGCAGTACTTC
CSVSRGRDEQYF
>NA|NA|TRBV15|TRBJ1-2
TGTGCCACCAGCAGAGGGGACGGGGATGGCTACACCTTC
CATSRGDGDGYTF
>few|TRBD2|TRBV20-1|TRBJ2-2
TGCAGTGCTAGAGATCTTCGGGGGGCCGGGGAGCTGTTTTTT
CSARDLRGAGELFF
>few|NA|TRBV4-1|TRBJ2-2
TGCGCCAGCGGACCGGCTCCCCGCACCGGGGAGCTGTTTTTT
CASGPAPRTGELFF
>many|TRBD2|TRBV7-9|TRBJ2-1
TGTGCCAGCACATTGGGGCTAGCGGGACCACAACAGCAGTTCTTC
CASTLGLAGPQQQFF
>once|TRBD1|TRBV28|TRBJ1-1
TGTGCCAGCAGCTCTACAGGGGGCAGGATGAACACTGAAGCTTTCTTT
CASSSTGGRMNTEAFF
>NA|NA|TRBV10-3|TRBJ2-1
TGTGCCATCAGCTATTCGCAGGGGGGAGGCTACAATGAGCAGTTCTTC
CAISYSQGGGYNEQFF
>NA|TRBD1|TRBV27|TRBJ2-2
TGTGCCAGCCTTCTCATCTGGACAGGGAGTGTCGGGGAGCTGTTTTTT
CASLLIWTGSVGELFF
>NA|NA|TRBV24-1|TRBJ2-2
TGTGCCACCAGTGATCTCCGGGCGAACACCCGGGAGCTGTTTTTT
CATSDLRANTRELFF
>NA|NA|TRBV5-1|TRBJ1-5
TGCGCCAGCAGCTTGGGGGGGTCTTTTGAAGGTCAGCCCCAGCATTTT
CASSLGGSFEGQPQHF
>many|TRBD1|TRBV19|TRBJ1-5
TGTGCCAGTAGTTCGGGACAGGGGCAGATCATAGGTCAGCCCCAGCATTTT
CASSSGQGQIIGQPQHF
>NA|TRBD1|TRBV3-1|TRBJ1-2
TGTGCCAGCAGCCCCTTGGGACAGGGGGCGTTTGGCTACACCTTC
CASSPLGQGAFGYTF
>NA|NA|TRBV2|TRBJ2-1
TGTGCCAGCAGTGAACGGGAATCCTACAATGAGCAGTTCTTC
CASSERESYNEQFF
>many|NA|TRBV9|TRBJ2-7
TGTGCCAGCAGCGTATCCGGAGGGTGGTACGAGCAGTACTTC
CASSVSGGWYEQYF
>many|NA|TRBV11-1|TRBJ1-1
TGTGCCAGCAGCTTAAAGACAGACACTGAAGCTTTCTTT
CASSLKTDTEAFF
>many|NA|TRBV7-3|TRBJ2-7
TGTGCCAGCAGCTATGAACCGGGCTACGAGCAGTACTTC
CASSYEPGYEQYF
>NA|NA|TRBV5-6|TRBJ2-2
TGTGCCAGCAGCTTGTACAGGGTGGTCACCGGGGAGCTGTTTTTT
CASSLYRVVTGELFF
>many|TRBD2|TRBV5-1|TRBJ2-7
TGCGCCAGCAGCCCCACGCCTAGTAGCGGGATTTACGAGCAGTACTTC
CASSPTPSSGIYEQYF
>NA|TRBD2|TRBV7-3|TRBJ2-7
TGTGCCAGCAGCTTAGTACTAGCGGGAGCGGGGGAGCAGTACTTC
CASSLVLAGAGEQYF
>once|NA|TRBV7-2|TRBJ2-3
TGTGCCAGCAGCTCTCAGGCGCTGAGCACAGATACGCAGTATTTT
CASSSQALSTDTQYF
>NA|TRBD2|TRBV12-5|TRBJ2-3
TGTGCTAGTGGTCCCCCGGGACTAGCGGGAGGGTCTTATACGCAGTATTTT
CASGPPGLAGGSYTQYF
>many|NA|TRBV28|TRBJ2-1
TGTGCCAGCAGAACCCCTGAGGGCAAGTTCCGCAATGAGCAGTTCTTC
CASRTPEGKFRNEQFF
>many|TRBD2|TRBV20-1|TRBJ2-1
TGCAGTGCTAGAGAACTAGCGGGGACTAACAATGAGCAGTTCTTC
CSARELAGTNNEQFF
>NA|NA|TRBV6-1|TRBJ1-6
TGTGCCAGCACCGGCACAAAAAAGGGAAATAATTCACCCCTCCACTTT
CASTGTKKGNNSPLHF
>many|NA|TRBV11-3|TRBJ2-5
TGTGCCAGCAGCTTAGGCGGAGACAAGACCCAGTACTTC
CASSLGGDKTQYF
>many|NA|TRBV12-3/TRBV12-4|TRBJ2-5
TGTGCCAGCATATTTTCAGGGATGGAAGAGACCCAGTACTTC
CASIFSGMEETQYF
>many|TRBD2|TRBV7-8|TRBJ2-7
TGTGCCAGCAGCTTAACGACAGCGGGAGTTCGCTACGAGCAGTACTTC
CASSLTTAGVRYEQYF
>few|NA|TRBV6-1|TRBJ2-7
TGTGCCAGGGCGACAGGTCCAGCCTACGAGCAGTACTTC
CARATGPAYEQYF
>many|NA|TRBV7-2|TRBJ1-5
TGTGCCAGCAGCCAAAGCGGCAATCAGCCCCAGCATTTT
CASSQSGNQPQHF
>many|NA|TRBV3-1|TRBJ2-7
TGTGCCAGCAGCCAGACTGCTGCCTACGAGCAGTACTTC
CASSQTAAYEQYF
>many|TRBD1|TRBV11-1|TRBJ2-1
TGTGCCAGCAGCCCCATAGGGGACAGGGTCATCAATGAGCAGTTCTTC
CASSPIGDRVINEQFF
>many|TRBD2|TRBV30|TRBJ2-1
TGTGCCTGGAAAGGGAGGGTCTCCTACAATGAGCAGTTCTTC
CAWKGRVSYNEQFF
>few|TRBD2|TRBV29-1|TRBJ2-7
TGCAGCGGAAGGGAGGGGCCCTACGAGCAGTACTTC
CSGREGPYEQYF
>many|NA|TRBV11-2|TRBJ2-7
TGTGCCAGCAGCGAGAACGAGGACGGTTCCTACGAGCAGTACTTC
CASSENEDGSYEQYF
>many|TRBD1|TRBV12-3/TRBV12-4|TRBJ1-1
TGTGCCAGCAGTCCATTGGGACAGGGGCCCACTGAAGCTTTCTTT
CASSPLGQGPTEAFF
>many|TRBD1|TRBV5-6|TRBJ1-1
TGTGCCAGCAGCTCGGGACAGGACTACACTGAAGCTTTCTTT
CASSSGQDYTEAFF
>many|NA|TRBV2|TRBJ2-2
TGTGCCAGCAGTGACGGAGGAGTGACCGGGGAGCTGTTTTTT
CASSDGGVTGELFF
>many|NA|TRBV30|TRBJ1-5
TGTGCCTGGAGGGTGGGGTTGGGTCAGCCCCAGCATTTT
CAWRVGLGQPQHF
>many|NA|TRBV7-7|TRBJ1-2
TGTGCTAGCAGCTTAGGCGTTGCAGATCGGTATGGCTACACCTTC
CASSLGVADRYGYTF